This TCR beta chain was retrieved from a study of T cells after yellow fever vaccination. Study in general: For low cell numbers, libraries were made with SMART-Seq v4 Ultra Low Input. Regarding the study as a whole: One caveat is that FACS-sorted repertoires could contain abundant clonotypes contaminating from the bulk population.

This clonotype was recorded many times. Template-switching 5'RACE yielded the TCR cDNA; a universal primer site and UMIs were added in the process. TCRdb reprocessed the 5' RACE reads with MiXCR, giving one entry per CDR3 protein. The data show about 31,000 distinct CDR3 sequences, about 10% seen once. The CDR3 length is 14 residues. V was shortened by 1 base and J by 4 bases, with 8 bases between the two germline ends. Germline values: CDR1 LGHDT, CDR2 YNNKEL (reference sequence). This chain connects TRBV3-1 to TRBJ1-5, with D possibly matching TRBD1 (6 bases). The specimen comprised PBMCs, either bulk or a sorted T-cell subset (CD4+, CD8+, memory, or dextramer-sorted; not recorded which), sampled less than 18 days after the first yellow fever vaccination. The TCR was taken from a man aged 18 to 29 who received the YFV17D yellow fever vaccine. CDR3 DNA: TGTGCCAGCAGCCAAGTTGGACAGAATCAGCCCCAGCATTTT. It encodes CASSQVGQNQPQHF. Complete variable domain (other parts from reference TRBV3-1 and TRBJ1-5): DTAVSQTPKYLVTQMGNDKSIKCEQNLGHDTMYWYKQDSKKFLKIMFSYNNKELIINETVPNRFSPKSPDKAHLNLHINSLELGDSAVYFCASSQVGQNQPQHFGDGTRLSIL.